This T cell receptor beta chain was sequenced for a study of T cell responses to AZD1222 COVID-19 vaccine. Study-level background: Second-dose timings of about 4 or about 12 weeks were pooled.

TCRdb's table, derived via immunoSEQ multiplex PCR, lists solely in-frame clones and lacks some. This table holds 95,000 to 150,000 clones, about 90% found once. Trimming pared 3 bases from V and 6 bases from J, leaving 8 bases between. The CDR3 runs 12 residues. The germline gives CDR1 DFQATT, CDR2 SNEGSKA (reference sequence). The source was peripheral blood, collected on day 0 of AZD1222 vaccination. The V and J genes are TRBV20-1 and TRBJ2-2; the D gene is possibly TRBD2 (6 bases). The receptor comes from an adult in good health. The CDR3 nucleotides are TGCAGTGCTAGTTCGGGGGCCGGGGAGCTGTTTTTT. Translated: CSASSGAGELFF.